Sequencing of this T cell receptor beta chain was carried out in a study of circulating and synovial CD4+ cells in juvenile arthritis. Samples derive from patients with active juvenile idiopathic arthritis. TCRdb keeps only in-frame clones here, not all; method: immunoSEQ multiplex PCR. Of tens of thousands of clones listed, over 90% are singletons. The V segment lost 7 bases and the J segment 2 bases; nucleotides outside the gene matches: 7. The CDR3 totals 14 residues. Germline assignment: CDR1 MDHEN and CDR2 SYDVKM. The sample consisted of CD4+ T cells from blood. V and J are TRBV28 and TRBJ2-7; 8 nucleotides line up with TRBD2. The clonotype originates from a human donor with juvenile idiopathic arthritis. CDR3 coding DNA: TGTGCCAGCACCGGGACGGGGGGGACCTACGAGCAGTACTTC. This codes for CASTGTGGTYEQYF. Supplemented by reference TRBV28 and TRBJ2-7, the full variable domain reads DVKVTQSSRYLVKRTGEKVFLECVQDMDHENMFWYRQDPGLGLRLIYFSYDVKMKEKGDIPEGYSVSREKKERFSLILESASTNQTSMYLCASTGTGGTYEQYFGPGTRLTVT.